These 13 T cell receptor beta chains share one sample of origin, sequenced in a study of OX40 agonist ivuxolimab in advanced cancers. Sequenced by immunoSEQ multiplex PCR; TCRdb stores in-frame clones only, minus some. This table holds 35,000 or so clones, about 77% found once. The material sequenced was CD4+ or CD8+ T cells sorted from blood, taken in a trial of the OX40 agonist ivuxolimab. The receptors were gathered from an adult with an advanced solid tumor such as melanoma, head and neck, liver or kidney cancer.

A few counts support this clone. The chain is built from TRBV9 and TRBJ2-7; 8 nucleotides agree with TRBD1. This CDR3 is built from 14 residues. Germline V gives CDR1 SGDLS, CDR2 YYNGEE. The V gene end was trimmed by 4 bases and the J gene end by 3 bases; junction bases not matched to a gene: 6. Here the CDR3 DNA reads TGTGCCAGCAGCCCTTCAGGGGGCCTCTACGAGCAGTACTTC. This translates into CASSPSGGLYEQYF.

The rearrangement links TRBV2 to TRBJ2-7, with TRBD1 identical over 8 bases. The germline gives CDR1 SNHLY, CDR2 FYNNEI. Unmatched junction bases numbered 5, after V lost 8 bases and J lost 2 bases. The CDR3 loop spans 13 amino acids. This CDR3 is CASQQGVAYEQYF. Written as DNA, the CDR3 is TGTGCCAGCCAACAGGGGGTGGCCTACGAGCAGTACTTC.

The chain has TRBV4-1 and TRBJ2-1, with D possibly being TRBD2 (6 bases). The CDR3 length is 16 residues. Germline V gene sequence: CDR1 MGHRA, CDR2 YSYEKL. V was shortened by 0 bases and J by 6 bases, with 15 bases between the two germline ends. CDR3 DNA: TGCGCCAGCAGCCAAGATGGTGCTAGCGTGGCCAATGAGCAGTTCTTC. This gives the protein CASSQDGASVANEQFF.

The J gene is TRBJ1-3, the V gene TRBV9, with TRBD1 matching 8 bases. Unmatched junction bases numbered 5, after V lost 4 bases and J lost 2 bases. There are 15 residues in the CDR3. CDR1 and CDR2 (germline): SGDLS, YYNGEE. The CDR3 spells CASSSETGAGNTIYF. DNA for the CDR3: TGTGCCAGCAGCTCCGAGACAGGGGCTGGAAACACCATATATTTT.

This chain links TRBV28 with TRBJ2-1; D may be TRBD2 (6 bases). Deletions cut 6 bases from V and 9 bases from J, with 18 bases between. The germline CDR1 and CDR2 sequences are MDHEN and SYDVKM. The length of the CDR3 is 14 residues. CDR3 amino acids: CASREGRAEGEQFF. CDR3 nucleotides: TGTGCCAGCAGGGAAGGTCGGGCGGAGGGTGAGCAGTTCTTC.

The rearrangement joins TRBV7-8 to TRBJ2-7; TRBD2 matches 9 bases. The V and J ends lost 5 bases and 5 bases, in that order; junction bases with no gene match: 10. Germline V gene sequence: CDR1 SGHVS, CDR2 FQNEAQ. The CDR3 has 15 residues. CDR3 region: CASSGLAGTVDEQYF. The CDR3 nucleotides read TGTGCCAGCAGCGGCCTAGCGGGAACTGTCGACGAGCAGTACTTC.

This chain links TRBV5-1 with TRBJ2-1, with TRBD2 matching 12 bases. CDR3 length equals 15 residues. CDR1 is SGHRS, CDR2 YFSETQ, per germline. V was pared by 4 bases and J by 6 bases, with 5 bases of the junction left unmatched. The CDR3 bases are TGCGCCAGCAGCCCAACTAGCGGGAGGACCAATGAGCAGTTCTTC. It encodes CASSPTSGRTNEQFF.

The table lists this clone with a count of one. The V gene is TRBV25-1, the J gene TRBJ2-3; 7 bases agree with TRBD2. The CDR3 is 15 amino acids. V dropped 3 bases and J dropped 3; count of bases not matched to a gene: 6. CDR1 and CDR2 (germline): MGHDK, SYGVNS. This chain's CDR3 is CASSEAAGVTDTQYF. The CDR3 nucleotides are TGTGCCAGCAGTGAGGCGGCGGGAGTAACAGATACGCAGTATTTT.

The chain has TRBV4-1 and TRBJ2-2; TRBD1 aligns across 7 bases. This CDR3 is 15 amino acids long. Germline V CDR1 and CDR2: MGHRA, YSYEKL. Trimming at V came to 3 bases and at J to 4 bases, leaving 5 bases not matched to a gene. CDR3 sequence reads: CASSQDYRGTGELFF. The CDR3 DNA follows: TGCGCCAGCAGCCAGGATTACAGGGGCACCGGGGAGCTGTTTTTT.

The V call is TRBV4-3, the J call TRBJ2-1, with 7 bases that match TRBD1. Germline-derived CDR1 and CDR2 are LGHNA and YSLEER. The V segment lost 2 bases and the J segment 10 bases; nucleotides outside the gene matches: 14. The CDR3 totals 16 residues. The chain's CDR3 is CASSQSFGTKTGEQFF. The CDR3 DNA reads as TGCGCCAGCAGCCAATCTTTCGGGACAAAGACAGGGGAGCAGTTCTTC.

V is TRBV10-3 and J is TRBJ1-2; D call uncertain. From germline, CDR1 is ENHRY and CDR2 SYGVKD. CDR3 length equals 14 residues. Trimming removed 0 bases at V and 4 bases at J, with 9 bases between. The DNA for the CDR3 is TGTGCCATCAGTGAGTCGACTACAGCCTATGGCTACACCTTC. Translating gives CAISESTTAYGYTF.

The genes are TRBV6-6 and TRBJ2-3; no firm D call. Trimming shortened V by 2 bases and J by 3 bases, and 15 bases separated the two germline ends. Per germline, CDR1 MNHNY and CDR2 SVGAGI (reference sequence). This CDR3 comprises 16 residues. The CDR3 DNA follows: TGTGCCAGCAGTTACCTCTCCCCGGTCGTGACAGATACGCAGTATTTT. This encodes CASSYLSPVVTDTQYF.

The J gene is TRBJ1-3, the V gene TRBV6-5; D remains ambiguous. V was clipped by 2 bases and J by 0 bases, with 8 bases between them. Per germline, CDR1 MNHEY and CDR2 SVGAGI. CDR3 length: 15 amino acids. This CDR3 is CASSYTQASGNTIYF. The CDR3 bases are TGTGCCAGCAGTTACACCCAGGCCTCTGGAAACACCATATATTTT.